These T cell receptor beta chains were read from a single sample in a study of T cell responses to AZD1222 COVID-19 vaccine. Measured with immunoSEQ multiplex PCR; TCRdb has only the in-frame clones, and not every one. The sample consists of under 150,000 clones, approximately 90% of them appearing once. The material was peripheral blood, obtained 28 days after the second AZD1222 dose. These receptors were taken from an adult who received the AZD1222 COVID-19 vaccine. The CDR3 runs from the conserved cysteine through the conserved F or W. The D gene is left open where the match is weak. A row's size may be missing; if present it is once, few, many or a size class.

v_call: TRBV9; j_call: TRBJ1-4; d_call: .; clone_size: .; cdr3_nt: TGTGCCAGCAGCGTAGCTGAGGAAAAACTGTTTTTT; cdr3_aa: CASSVAEEKLFF
v_call: TRBV4-3; j_call: TRBJ1-2; d_call: .; clone_size: .; cdr3_nt: TGCGCCAGCAGCCAAGATATGGGGAGGGACTCGCGGTACGGCTACACCTTC; cdr3_aa: CASSQDMGRDSRYGYTF
v_call: TRBV4-1; j_call: TRBJ2-3; d_call: TRBD2; clone_size: .; cdr3_nt: TGCGCCAGCAGCCAATCTACTAGCGGGGGGGCAACAGATACGCAGTATTTT; cdr3_aa: CASSQSTSGGATDTQYF
v_call: TRBV18; j_call: TRBJ1-1; d_call: .; clone_size: few; cdr3_nt: TGTGCCAGCTCACCCAGGGCTGGGGCGGATCTCAACACTGAAGCTTTCTTT; cdr3_aa: CASSPRAGADLNTEAFF
v_call: TRBV9; j_call: TRBJ1-5; d_call: .; clone_size: .; cdr3_nt: TGTGCCAGCAGCGCGACCCAAGGAGGTCAGCCCCAGCATTTT; cdr3_aa: CASSATQGGQPQHF
v_call: TRBV12-3/TRBV12-4; j_call: TRBJ1-1; d_call: .; clone_size: .; cdr3_nt: TGTGCCAGCAGCCCCGCAGGGAACACTGAAGCTTTCTTT; cdr3_aa: CASSPAGNTEAFF
v_call: TRBV4-3; j_call: TRBJ1-3; d_call: .; clone_size: .; cdr3_nt: TGCGCCAGCAGCCAAGATGTATCGGACTCTGGAAACACCATATATTTT; cdr3_aa: CASSQDVSDSGNTIYF
v_call: TRBV7-2; j_call: TRBJ1-2; d_call: .; clone_size: .; cdr3_nt: TGTGCCAGCAGCCAGGGAAGGGGAGGTAGTTATGGCTACACCTTC; cdr3_aa: CASSQGRGGSYGYTF
v_call: TRBV10-3; j_call: TRBJ2-2; d_call: .; clone_size: .; cdr3_nt: TGTGCCATCAGTGAGCAGGGGCAGACCGGGGAGCTGTTTTTT; cdr3_aa: CAISEQGQTGELFF
v_call: TRBV28; j_call: TRBJ1-1; d_call: .; clone_size: once; cdr3_nt: TGTGCCAGTTTAAGTGGGACGCAGAACACTGAAGCTTTCTTT; cdr3_aa: CASLSGTQNTEAFF
v_call: TRBV20-1; j_call: TRBJ1-2; d_call: .; clone_size: .; cdr3_nt: TGCAGTGCCGGACAGAACTATGGCTACACCTTC; cdr3_aa: CSAGQNYGYTF
v_call: TRBV6-1; j_call: TRBJ2-7; d_call: .; clone_size: .; cdr3_nt: TGTGCCAGCAGTGAGGGGACCTCCTACGAGCAGTACTTC; cdr3_aa: CASSEGTSYEQYF
v_call: TRBV4-1; j_call: TRBJ1-3; d_call: TRBD1; clone_size: .; cdr3_nt: TGCGCCAGCAGCCAAGATAACAGGGGTGGTGGAAACACCATATATTTT; cdr3_aa: CASSQDNRGGGNTIYF
v_call: TRBV9; j_call: TRBJ2-5; d_call: TRBD2; clone_size: .; cdr3_nt: TGTGCCAGCAGCAAGACTAGCGGACAAGAGACCCAGTACTTC; cdr3_aa: CASSKTSGQETQYF
v_call: TRBV6-2/TRBV6-3; j_call: TRBJ1-5; d_call: TRBD1; clone_size: .; cdr3_nt: TGTGCCAGCAGTTCTACAGGGGGCGCAAATATAGGTCAGCCCCAGCATTTT; cdr3_aa: CASSSTGGANIGQPQHF
v_call: TRBV6-5; j_call: TRBJ1-3; d_call: .; clone_size: .; cdr3_nt: TGTGCCAGCAGTTACGACCATTCAGATTTGGGAAACACCATATATTTT; cdr3_aa: CASSYDHSDLGNTIYF
v_call: TRBV5-1; j_call: TRBJ1-4; d_call: .; clone_size: .; cdr3_nt: TGCGCCAGCAGCACCCAAGGAGGGTGGTCTAATGAAAAACTGTTTTTT; cdr3_aa: CASSTQGGWSNEKLFF